This entry features one T cell receptor (beta chain) sequence. The CDR3 contains 13 residues. Germline-derived CDR1 and CDR2 are LGHNA and YSLEER. Trimming cost V 0 bases and J 12 bases; bases outside gene matches: 4. Measured with immunoSEQ multiplex PCR; TCRdb has only the in-frame clones, and not every one. The repertoire consists of around 95,000 clones, with 75% to 95% occurring once and the leading ten covering 0.14% to 0.15%. This record comes from a study of siplizumab effects on memory and regulatory T cells. This TCR was recovered from a human donor in good health. The sample consisted of CD4+ T cells sorted from blood. The rearrangement uses TRBV4-3 and TRBJ1-4; the match to TRBD1 covers 7 bases. The CDR3 DNA sequence: TGCGCCAGCAGCCAAGAACAGGGGCCTCAACTGTTTTTT. The encoded protein is CASSQEQGPQLFF.